A selection of T cell receptor beta chains follows, all from one sample in a study of blood T cell repertoires in COVID-19. Profiling relied on immunoSEQ multiplex PCR, and the TCRdb table lists in-frame clones only, not all of them. This sample has 150,000 to 200,000 clones, with around 82% found just once. The sample comprised PBMCs or T cells enriched from blood (not recorded which). Receptors were obtained from a woman aged 55-69 years with acute COVID-19. Both conserved end residues are part of each CDR3.

CASSQDQELGNTIYF | TRBJ1-3 | TRBV4-3
CAARQDPSGNTIYF | TRBJ1-3 | TRBV10-3
CASSWGQPSSGNTIYF | TRBJ1-3 | TRBV5-4
CASSDSTGGGYGYTF | TRBJ1-2 | TRBV6-4
CASSLVTDGYTF | TRBJ1-2 | TRBV7-2
CASSFSGSNEQFF | TRBJ2-1 | TRBV27
CAWSEKASGLGGQYF | TRBJ2-7 | TRBV30
CASSATGSGSNQPQHF | TRBJ1-5 | TRBV9
CASSIGTSVGDTQYF | TRBJ2-3 | TRBV9
CASSGTSGGAETQYF | TRBJ2-5 | TRBV10-2
CASSSSRQETQYF | TRBJ2-5 | TRBV11-3
CASSLRVEGVQYF | TRBJ2-4 | TRBV11-2
CASSFVRDYTF | TRBJ1-2 | TRBV5-6
CASSLEFGAGGLAGGPSSYNEQFF | TRBJ2-1 | TRBV5-1
CASSLYQEQFF | TRBJ2-1 | TRBV5-6
CASSLGQAEETQYF | TRBJ2-5 | TRBV5-1
CASSGQGLGEQFF | TRBJ2-1 | TRBV6-4
CASSRERGTDTQYF | TRBJ2-3 | TRBV5-1
CASSADSGDTGELFF | TRBJ2-2 | TRBV10-2
CASSRLPTGDTIYF | TRBJ1-3 | TRBV18
CAIQDKGKNQPQHF | TRBJ1-5 | TRBV10-3
CATANRGNQPQHF | TRBJ1-5 | TRBV24-1
CASRPEGHLFPNEKLFF | TRBJ1-4 | TRBV19
CASSLVLRARNNSPLHF | TRBJ1-6 | TRBV5-4
CASSQDPMTGGTEAFF | TRBJ1-1 | TRBV4-3
CASSVRTTGGDAFF | TRBJ1-1 | TRBV10-1
CASSFGPPRWCGSNEQFF | TRBJ2-1 | TRBV27
CASSFSGDGYTF | TRBJ1-2 | TRBV5-1
CASSLEAAGALETQYF | TRBJ2-5 | TRBV28
CASSVKVTGGTEAFF | TRBJ1-1 | TRBV9
CASSPRTGGLRQGNEQFF | TRBJ2-1 | TRBV7-6
CASGTGGLSNQPQHF | TRBJ1-5 | TRBV28
CASTGQGYTGELFF | TRBJ2-2 | TRBV25-1
CASQLGREYGELFF | TRBJ2-2 | TRBV11-3
CASSVGTGITEAFF | TRBJ1-1 | TRBV2
CASSIRDRVPYTF | TRBJ1-2 | TRBV27
CTSSQPGLAGGPPYEQYF | TRBJ2-7 | TRBV1
CASSHPGQGYNSPLHF | TRBJ1-6 | TRBV3-1/TRBV3-2
CASKSGGGNNQPQHF | TRBJ1-5 | TRBV19
CASSWFRAGVSYEQYF | TRBJ2-7 | TRBV5-4
CASSFGGRTEAFF | TRBJ1-1 | TRBV11-2
CASSVMSGRGSYNEQFF | TRBJ2-1 | TRBV9
CASSGTVIYGYTF | TRBJ1-2 | TRBV6-2/TRBV6-3
CASSWSSQGYEKLFF | TRBJ1-4 | TRBV28
CASSLLEQFF | TRBJ2-1 | TRBV6-2/TRBV6-3
CASSLGQVPGQPQHF | TRBJ1-5 | TRBV5-8
CASSLRGLNTEAFF | TRBJ1-1 | TRBV14
CASSLGRPGDTEAFF | TRBJ1-1 | TRBV5-4